Each of the 28 T cell receptor beta chains below was sequenced from the same sample in a study of cytomegalovirus exposure and HLA in healthy donors. PCR employed 60 Vbeta and 13 Jbeta primers. The data were produced by immunoSEQ multiplex PCR, yet TCRdb's version contains in-frame clones alone and is incomplete. The sample records around 100,000 clones, 79% being singletons. Input material: PBMCs. These receptors came from a woman in her late teens or twenties in good health and CMV-seropositive.

The chain uses TRBV19 and TRBJ1-1; tentatively, D is TRBD1 (6 bases). The V gene's germline CDR1 is LNHDA and CDR2 SQIVND (reference sequence). Trimming removed 5 bases from V and 3 bases from J, with 13 bases in between. The CDR3 is 14 residues long. The CDR3 DNA reads as TGTGCCAGTAGTTTCGGGGGGCGGTACACTGAAGCTTTCTTT. This sequence encodes CASSFGGRYTEAFF.

The genes are TRBV5-1 and TRBJ2-1; 8 bases match TRBD1. After removal of 0 bases from V and 5 bases from J, the junction contained 1 base not matched to a gene. Germline V gives CDR1 SGHRS, CDR2 YFSETQ. The CDR3 contains 14 residues. The CDR3 reads CASSLGTGNNEQFF. CDR3 bases: TGCGCCAGCAGCTTGGGGACAGGGAACAATGAGCAGTTCTTC. Together with reference TRBV5-1 and TRBJ2-1, the CDR3 gives the full variable domain: KAGVTQTPRYLIKTRGQQVTLSCSPISGHRSVSWYQQTPGQGLQFLFEYFSETQRNKGNFPGRFSGRQFSNSRSEMNVSTLELGDSALYLCASSLGTGNNEQFFGPGTRLTVL.

The gene calls are TRBV6-1 and TRBJ2-5; D ambiguous. This CDR3 spans 13 amino acids. The germline CDR1 and CDR2 sequences are MNHNS and SASEGT. V was cut by 2 bases and J by 2 bases, with 6 bases left in between. The DNA of the CDR3 is TGTGCCAGCAGTGAAAGGAGTCAAGAGACCCAGTACTTC. Its translation is CASSERSQETQYF.

V gene TRBV28 combines with J gene TRBJ2-3; D is perhaps TRBD2 (6 bases). The CDR3 is 13 residues long. Germline assignment: CDR1 MDHEN and CDR2 SYDVKM. V was pared by 8 bases and J by 2 bases, with 11 bases between. The CDR3 DNA is TGTGCCAGCTCGGGACTTTTCACAGATACGCAGTATTTT. Amino acid sequence: CASSGLFTDTQYF.

The chain employs TRBV6-1 and TRBJ2-7, with 7 bases lining up with TRBD1. The junction had 5 bases not matched to a gene; V was cut back by 3 bases and J by 0 bases. The CDR3 spans 15 residues. Germline V CDR1 and CDR2: MNHNS, SASEGT. The CDR3 reads CASSDGTEISYEQYF. The CDR3 DNA follows: TGTGCCAGCAGTGACGGGACAGAGATCTCCTACGAGCAGTACTTC.

The chain couples TRBV7-2 to TRBJ2-1; a weak D match, TRBD1 (5 bases). The CDR3 has 14 residues. From germline, CDR1 is SGHTA and CDR2 FQGNSA. V was pared by 3 bases and J by 5 bases, with 11 bases between. CDR3 sequence: CASSFRVSDNEQFF. In DNA form, the CDR3 reads TGTGCCAGCAGCTTCAGGGTTAGTGACAATGAGCAGTTCTTC.

The chain couples TRBV15 to TRBJ2-3, with 9 bases matching TRBD2. Germline V gene sequence: CDR1 LNHNV, CDR2 YYDKDF (reference sequence). V shed 0 bases, J shed 2 bases, and the junction held 6 bases outside the gene matches. The CDR3 loop spans 17 amino acids. CDR3 amino acids: CATSREGGRDNTDTQYF. CDR3 in DNA: TGTGCCACCAGCAGAGAGGGCGGGAGGGATAACACAGATACGCAGTATTTT.

The chain uses TRBV5-1 and TRBJ2-5; 9 nucleotides agree with TRBD1. Trimming removed 4 bases from V and 5 bases from J; junction bases left unmatched: 9. This CDR3 spans 15 amino acids. Germline V gives CDR1 SGHRS, CDR2 YFSETQ. CDR3 DNA sequence: TGCGCCAGCAGCCGACAACAGGGGGCTGAGGAGACCCAGTACTTC. It yields the protein CASSRQQGAEETQYF.

V and J are TRBV5-4 and TRBJ2-7; 7 nucleotides align to TRBD2. The CDR3 is 14 residues long. After removal of 0 bases from V and 3 bases from J, the junction contained 3 bases not matched to a gene. Germline CDR1 is SGHNT and CDR2 is YYREEE (reference sequence). DNA for the CDR3: TGTGCCAGCAGCTTGGTTGCGGGAGACTACGAGCAGTACTTC. Translation gives CASSLVAGDYEQYF.

This clone was recorded a few times. The gene calls are TRBV28 and TRBJ1-5; TRBD1 agrees at 7 bases. V lost 10 bases and J lost 6; bases outside the gene matches: 9. The CDR3 runs to 13 residues. The germline V gene encodes CDR1 MDHEN and CDR2 SYDVKM. The CDR3 bases are TGTGCCAAATCACAGGGGTCCGGTCAGCCCCAGCATTTT. It translates to CAKSQGSGQPQHF.

The chain joins TRBV6-1 to TRBJ2-3; 8 nucleotides agree with TRBD1. Germline CDR1 MNHNS, CDR2 SASEGT. The CDR3 covers 14 residues. J gave up 2 bases and V 8 bases, and 6 bases lay outside the gene matches. CDR3 sequence reads: CASLPGQVTDTQYF. Written as DNA, the CDR3 is TGTGCCAGCCTGCCGGGACAGGTCACAGATACGCAGTATTTT.

This clone was picked up a small number of times. V usage is TRBV6-1 and J usage is TRBJ1-2; 9 positions agree with TRBD1. Losses at the gene ends were 6 bases for V and 2 bases for J; bases not matched to a gene: 7. The CDR3 runs 15 residues. The germline V gene encodes CDR1 MNHNS and CDR2 SASEGT. The chain's CDR3 is CASRADRGGNYGYTF. For the CDR3, the DNA is TGTGCCAGCAGGGCGGACAGGGGCGGGAACTATGGCTACACCTTC.

J is TRBJ1-4 and V is TRBV7-9; 9 bases map to TRBD1. Germline V CDR1 and CDR2: SEHNR, FQNEAQ (reference sequence). The CDR3 length is 18 residues. Losses at the gene ends were 3 bases for V and 0 bases for J; bases not matched to a gene: 8. The CDR3 DNA sequence: TGTGCCAGCAGCTTGGGACAGGGCCGAGGCGCAACTAATGAAAAACTGTTTTTT. Translated, it gives CASSLGQGRGATNEKLFF.

The chain joins TRBV5-1 to TRBJ1-1; D is undetermined. The CDR3 length is 12 residues. The V gene lost 3 bases and the J gene lost 4 bases, with 7 bases spanning the gap. The germline gives CDR1 SGHRS, CDR2 YFSETQ. The CDR3 coding sequence is TGCGCCAGCAGCTACGGTGTCACTGAAGCTTTCTTT. This encodes CASSYGVTEAFF.

The chain uses TRBV7-9 and TRBJ2-7, with 9 bases matching TRBD1. The CDR3 is 15 residues long. Trimming cost V 5 bases and J 5 bases; bases outside gene matches: 10. Germline CDR1 and CDR2: SEHNR and FQNEAQ (reference sequence). CDR3 bases: TGTGCCAGCAGCCGCCTGGGACAGGGTAGCGACGAGCAGTACTTC. Translated: CASSRLGQGSDEQYF.

A single count supports this clone. The chain uses TRBV11-3 and TRBJ2-3; TRBD2 aligns across 14 bases. CDR3 length: 17 amino acids. Germline CDR1 SGHNT, CDR2 YENEEA. V lost 1 base, J lost 4 bases, and 4 bases stayed unmatched. In nucleotides, the CDR3 is TGTGCCAGCAGCTTAGGGGGGACTAGCGGGAGCGCAGATACGCAGTATTTT. Translating gives CASSLGGTSGSADTQYF.

DNA of the CDR3: TGCGCCAGCAGCTTGGAGCCAGGGGGCTACGAGCAGTACTTC. It codes for CASSLEPGGYEQYF. The chain links TRBV5-1 to TRBJ2-7; 7 bases align to TRBD1. The V gene's germline CDR1 is SGHRS and CDR2 YFSETQ. The CDR3 totals 14 residues. V was pared by 0 bases and J by 3 bases, with 3 bases of the junction left unmatched.

The DNA for the CDR3 is TGTGCCTGGAGCCTCTACTACAATGAGCAGTTCTTC. Encoded protein: CAWSLYYNEQFF. This rearrangement joins TRBV30 to TRBJ2-1; D gene unclear. From germline, CDR1 is GTSNPN and CDR2 SVGIG (reference sequence). V was clipped by 3 bases and J by 3 bases, with 6 bases between them. The CDR3 extends over 12 amino acids. The full variable domain, in which reference TRBV30 and TRBJ2-1 provide the parts outside the CDR3, is SQTIHQWPATLVQPVGSPLSLECTVEGTSNPNLYWYRQAAGRGLQLLFYSVGIGQISSEVPQNLSASRPQDRQFILSSKKLLLSDSGFYLCAWSLYYNEQFFGPGTRLTVL.

The chain carries TRBV5-4 and TRBJ1-2, with TRBD1 matching over 8 bases. Germline V CDR1 and CDR2: SGHNT, YYREEE (reference sequence). This CDR3 comprises 14 residues. V dropped 2 bases and J dropped 7; count of bases not matched to a gene: 7. CDR3 in amino acids: CASSFQGALSGYTF. The CDR3 region has the DNA TGTGCCAGCAGCTTCCAGGGGGCGCTCAGTGGCTACACCTTC.

This clone has a handful of counts. The chain joins TRBV14 to TRBJ2-7; D unclear. The V end lost 1 base, the J end lost 2 bases, and 6 bases lay between the germline ends. This CDR3 comprises 13 residues. Germline CDR1 is SGHDN and CDR2 is FVKESK. CDR3 amino acids: CASSQVPAYEQYF. In DNA, the CDR3 is TGTGCCAGCAGCCAAGTACCAGCCTACGAGCAGTACTTC.

The gene calls are TRBV5-4 and TRBJ2-3, with TRBD2 as a possible D gene (6 bases). The CDR3 sequence is 14 residues long. From germline, CDR1 is SGHNT and CDR2 YYREEE (reference sequence). V lost 5 bases, J lost 1 base, and 11 bases lay in between. CDR3 amino acids: CASRGEVGTDTQYF. CDR3 nucleotide sequence: TGTGCCAGCAGGGGGGAGGTCGGCACAGATACGCAGTATTTT.

This sequence joins TRBV5-4 and TRBJ2-4; 7 positions match TRBD1. The CDR3 has 15 residues. The germline CDR1 and CDR2 sequences are SGHNT and YYREEE (reference sequence). Unmatched junction bases numbered 6, after V lost 0 bases and J lost 6 bases. In DNA form, the CDR3 reads TGTGCCAGCAGCTTGGTAGGGGGCGAAGGAAACATTCAGTACTTC. Residues: CASSLVGGEGNIQYF.

V is TRBV15 and J is TRBJ2-1, with D perhaps TRBD2 (6 bases). CDR1 and CDR2 (germline): LNHNV, YYDKDF (reference sequence). The CDR3 runs 16 residues. V was trimmed by 3 bases and J by 9 bases, leaving 21 bases between them. Here the CDR3 reads CATSRRIAGSMGEQFF. The DNA of the CDR3 is TGTGCCACCAGCAGGAGGATTGCGGGATCGATGGGTGAGCAGTTCTTC.

V is TRBV7-8 and J is TRBJ1-4; 7 nucleotides match TRBD1. The CDR3 has 14 amino acids. Germline V gene sequence: CDR1 SGHVS, CDR2 FQNEAQ. Losses at the gene ends were 5 bases for V and 7 bases for J; bases not matched to a gene: 7. The CDR3 region has the DNA TGTGCCAGCAGCCTACAGGGGTGGAGTGAAAAACTGTTTTTT. It encodes CASSLQGWSEKLFF.

The V call is TRBV7-6, the J call TRBJ2-7; D is undetermined. Looked up from germline, CDR1 is SGHVS and CDR2 is FNYEAQ. V was pared by 5 bases and J by 2 bases, with 13 bases between. This CDR3 has 14 residues. The CDR3 region is CASSPRDTPYEQYF. The CDR3 nucleotides are TGTGCCAGCAGCCCCCGAGATACTCCCTACGAGCAGTACTTC.

This rearrangement joins TRBV30 to TRBJ2-7; 8 nucleotides align to TRBD1. Germline lookup yields CDR1 GTSNPN and CDR2 SVGIG (reference sequence). The CDR3 sequence is 13 residues long. J was trimmed by 5 bases and V by 0 bases; bases with no gene match: 3. CDR3 DNA sequence: TGTGCCTGGAGTGTAACAGGGGGGCACGAGCAGTACTTC. It encodes CAWSVTGGHEQYF.

This clone was seen more than once but under ten times. The chain is built from TRBV23-1 and TRBJ1-3; TRBD1 matches at 7 bases. Being an ORF, TRBV23-1 has a function that is uncertain. The junction had 5 bases not matched to a gene; V was cut back by 0 bases and J by 3 bases. The CDR3 contains 16 residues. The CDR3 sequence is CASSQSTGQIGNTIYF. CDR3 DNA: TGCGCCAGCAGTCAATCGACGGGACAGATTGGAAACACCATATATTTT.

This clone was recorded once. This rearrangement joins TRBV6-5 to TRBJ2-7; 9 bases are shared with TRBD1. J lost 0 bases, V lost 2 bases, and 2 bases had no gene match. Germline CDR1 is MNHEY and CDR2 is SVGAGI. This CDR3 has 15 residues. The chain's CDR3 is CASSYGTGYSYEQYF. Written as DNA, the CDR3 is TGTGCCAGCAGTTACGGGACAGGGTACTCCTACGAGCAGTACTTC.